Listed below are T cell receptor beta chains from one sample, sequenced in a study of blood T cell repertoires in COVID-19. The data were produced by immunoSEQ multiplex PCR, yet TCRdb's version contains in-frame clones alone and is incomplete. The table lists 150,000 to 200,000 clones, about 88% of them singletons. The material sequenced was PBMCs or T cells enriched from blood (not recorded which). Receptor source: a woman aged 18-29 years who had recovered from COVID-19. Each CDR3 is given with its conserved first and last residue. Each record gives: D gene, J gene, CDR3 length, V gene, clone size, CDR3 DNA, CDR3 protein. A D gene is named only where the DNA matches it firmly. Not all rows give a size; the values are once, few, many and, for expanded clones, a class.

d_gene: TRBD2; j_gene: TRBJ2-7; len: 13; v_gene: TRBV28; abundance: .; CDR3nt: TGTGCCAGCAGACCGGGACTAGCTGGGGAGCAGTACTTC; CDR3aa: CASRPGLAGEQYF
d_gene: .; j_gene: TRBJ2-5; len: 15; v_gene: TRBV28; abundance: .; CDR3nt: TGTGCCAGCAACAGAAACAAGCAAATTCAAGAGACCCAGTACTTC; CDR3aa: CASNRNKQIQETQYF
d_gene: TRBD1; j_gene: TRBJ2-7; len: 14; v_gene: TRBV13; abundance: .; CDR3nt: TGTGCCAGCAGCTTGGGCCCAGGGGGATACGAGCAGTACTTC; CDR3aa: CASSLGPGGYEQYF
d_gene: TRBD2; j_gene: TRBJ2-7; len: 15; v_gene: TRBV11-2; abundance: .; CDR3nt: TGTGCCAGCAGCTCACCCCCTAGCGGGTTCGGGGAGCAGTACTTC; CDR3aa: CASSSPPSGFGEQYF
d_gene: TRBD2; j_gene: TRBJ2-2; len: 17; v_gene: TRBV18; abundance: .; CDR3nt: TGTGCCAGCTCACCTCCACTAGCGGGAGGACCCACCGGGGAGCTGTTTTTT; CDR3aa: CASSPPLAGGPTGELFF
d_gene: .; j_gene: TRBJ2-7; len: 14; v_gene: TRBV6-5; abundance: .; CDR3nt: TGTGCCAGCCTGGGGGGGGGCGTCCCCTACGAGCAGTACTTC; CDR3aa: CASLGGGVPYEQYF
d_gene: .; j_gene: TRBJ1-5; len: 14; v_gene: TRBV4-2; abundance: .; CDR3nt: TGTGCCAGCAGCCAGGAACCGAGGGATCAGCCCCAGCATTTT; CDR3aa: CASSQEPRDQPQHF
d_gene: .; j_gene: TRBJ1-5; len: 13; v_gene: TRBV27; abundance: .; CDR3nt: TGTGCCAGCAGCGGATCGGGGAATCAGCCCCAGCATTTT; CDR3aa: CASSGSGNQPQHF
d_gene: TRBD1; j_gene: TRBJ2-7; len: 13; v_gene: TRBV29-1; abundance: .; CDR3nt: TGCAGCGTTGAACCCCAGACAGGGGACGAGCAGTACTTC; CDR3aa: CSVEPQTGDEQYF
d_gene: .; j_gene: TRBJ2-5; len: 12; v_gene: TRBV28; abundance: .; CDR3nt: TGTGCCAGCCGGGACAAGCCCAGGACCCAGTACTTC; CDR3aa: CASRDKPRTQYF
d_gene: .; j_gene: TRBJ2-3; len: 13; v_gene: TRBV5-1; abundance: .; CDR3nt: TGCGCCAGCAGCTTGCAGGGTACAGATACGCAGTATTTT; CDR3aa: CASSLQGTDTQYF
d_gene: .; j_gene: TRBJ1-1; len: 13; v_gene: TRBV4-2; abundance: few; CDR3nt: TGTGCCAGCAGCTGGTACATGAACACTGAAGCTTTCTTT; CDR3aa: CASSWYMNTEAFF
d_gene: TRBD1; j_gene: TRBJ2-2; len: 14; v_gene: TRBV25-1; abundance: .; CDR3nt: TGTGCCACCAGGGACAGGGTTAACACCGGGGAGCTGTTTTTT; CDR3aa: CATRDRVNTGELFF
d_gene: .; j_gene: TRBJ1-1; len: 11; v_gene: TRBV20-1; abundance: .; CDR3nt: TGCAGTGCTAGACTTCTGACTGAAGCTTTCTTT; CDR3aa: CSARLLTEAFF
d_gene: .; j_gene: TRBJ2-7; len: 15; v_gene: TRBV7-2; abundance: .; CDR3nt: TGTGCCAGCAGCGCGAGCCAGACTAGATCCTACGAGCAGTACTTC; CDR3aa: CASSASQTRSYEQYF
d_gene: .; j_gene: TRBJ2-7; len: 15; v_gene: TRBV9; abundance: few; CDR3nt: TGTGCCAGCAGCGTAGACGGGACTTCGGTAGGCGAGCAGTACTTC; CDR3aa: CASSVDGTSVGEQYF
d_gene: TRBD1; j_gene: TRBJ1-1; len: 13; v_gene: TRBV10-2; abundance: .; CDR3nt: TGCGCCAGCACTCGGGACAGAAACACTGAAGCTTTCTTT; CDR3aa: CASTRDRNTEAFF
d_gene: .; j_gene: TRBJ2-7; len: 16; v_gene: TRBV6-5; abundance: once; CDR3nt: TGTGCCAGCAGTTACAAGTCGCACACAGGATCCTACGAGCAGTACTTC; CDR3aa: CASSYKSHTGSYEQYF
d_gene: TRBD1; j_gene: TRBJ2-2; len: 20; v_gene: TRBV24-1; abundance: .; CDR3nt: TGTGCCACCAGTGATCCTGCCGGGACAGGGGGCGCCCTGAACACCGGGGAGCTGTTTTTT; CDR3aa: CATSDPAGTGGALNTGELFF
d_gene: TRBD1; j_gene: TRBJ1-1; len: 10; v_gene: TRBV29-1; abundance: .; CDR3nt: TGCAGCGTCGGGACAGCTGAAGCTTTCTTT; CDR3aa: CSVGTAEAFF
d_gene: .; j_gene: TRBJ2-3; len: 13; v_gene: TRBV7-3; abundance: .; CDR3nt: TGTGCCAGCAGCCGGGAGTTCACAGATACGCAGTATTTT; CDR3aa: CASSREFTDTQYF
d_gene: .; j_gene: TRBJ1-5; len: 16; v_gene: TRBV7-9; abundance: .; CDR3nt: TGTGCCAGCAGCTTGGCTGGTGGTGCGGTAAATCAGCCCCAGCATTTT; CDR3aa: CASSLAGGAVNQPQHF